Only a few counts were recorded for the clone carrying this T cell receptor (beta chain). Its antigen is as yet unknown. The record originates from a study of radiation and T cells in renal cell carcinoma. In the study overall: Nephrectomy followed 15 Gy stereotactic body radiation by 4 weeks. Study-level findings and limits: In blood, top tumor clones expanded by 2 weeks, shrinking by 4.

Noted time point: blood 2 weeks post-SBRT. Stated treatment: 15 Gy SBRT to primary tumor, nephrectomy 4 weeks later. Radiation-treated patients gave blood at baseline, week 2 and week 4. Generated by immunoSEQ multiplex PCR, the TCRdb table keeps only in-frame clones and is missing some. The sample contains about 120,000 clones, about 81% of which appear only once. The V gene lost 4 bases and the J gene lost 1 base, with 4 bases spanning the gap. The CDR3 runs 11 residues. The germline V gene encodes CDR1 SQVTM and CDR2 ANQGSEA. The clonotype originates from a man aged 50-60 years with renal cell carcinoma. The sequenced sample was blood, obtained from a patient whose treatment included radiotherapy and nephrectomy. The J gene is TRBJ1-1, the V gene TRBV29-1; D call uncertain. In DNA form, the CDR3 reads TGCAGCGTTGTGGGGAACACTGAAGCTTTCTTT. This encodes CSVVGNTEAFF.